This TCR beta chain was identified in a study of OX40 agonist ivuxolimab in advanced cancers. The study, taken as a whole, reports: Antigen specificity of clonally expanded peripheral T cells was not established. Relative to CD4+, CD8+ T cells held more expanded clones on average. Some nonresponders also had low normalized T-cell clonal expansion.

To note about this clone: Its antigen is currently unknown.

CDR3 length: 16 amino acids. The V gene lost 4 bases and the J gene lost 7 bases, with 20 bases spanning the gap. Germline loops: CDR1 KGHSY, CDR2 FQNENV. TCRdb keeps only in-frame clones here, not all; method: immunoSEQ multiplex PCR. This table has about 55,000 clones, 80% to 90% appearing once. The sequences come from CD4+ or CD8+ T cells sorted from blood, collected in a trial of the OX40 agonist ivuxolimab. The chain carries TRBV16 and TRBJ2-1; no clear D gene. This sequence was found in an adult with an advanced solid tumor such as melanoma, head and neck, liver or kidney cancer. The CDR3 bases are TGTGCCAGCAGCCTGACGATATTGCCCTTGATGAATGAGCAGTTCTTC. This sequence encodes CASSLTILPLMNEQFF.